This T cell receptor beta chain stems from a study of CD8 T cells in ankylosing spondylitis. Study-wide results and caveats: A motif of 8 or 9 highly homologous TCR beta variants was seen as apparently characteristic of ankylosing spondylitis blood. Reportedly, significant enrichment of disease-linked clones occurred in matched ankylosing spondylitis synovial fluid. Some of the motif variants had earlier been found in reactive arthritis patients' fluid and blood. Disease-linked clones were found to be CD8+ and relatively rare in peripheral blood.

CDR1 SGHRS and CDR2 YFSETQ come from the germline V gene. This CDR3 is 14 amino acids long. With 1 base removed from V and 8 bases from J, the gap between germline ends came to 13 bases. In making TCR beta libraries, quantitative 5'-RACE with molecular barcodes was used. From the 5' RACE reads, TCRdb called clonotypes with MiXCR, one entry per CDR3 protein. The data contain about 540,000 distinct CDR3 sequences, roughly an eighth of them singletons. This clonotype was seen many times. Its antigen is unknown. The material sequenced was blood, either unsorted or a sorted T cell fraction (not recorded which). The receptor was isolated from a male donor with ankylosing spondylitis. This chain uses TRBV5-1 with TRBJ2-1, with D possibly being TRBD1 (5 bases). The CDR3 coding sequence is TGCGCCAGCAGCTTGTTGGGGCCCAGTGATGAGCAGTTCTTC. It is translated as CASSLLGPSDEQFF.